The rows below give T cell receptor beta chains drawn from one sample of a study of T-cell reconstitution after alpha-beta-depleted transplantation in children. MiXCR, run by TCRdb on the PCR reads, gives a single entry per CDR3 protein. Of hundreds of thousands of distinct CDR3 sequences listed, 9.5% to 13% are singletons. The material sequenced was peripheral blood, taken 180 days after TCRalphabeta/CD19-depleted stem cell transplant. These receptors originate from a male patient aged 2 to 9 who had a stem cell transplant for chronic granulomatous disease, so the T cells may come from the graft donor. CDR3s include the opening cysteine and the closing phenylalanine or tryptophan. Each record gives: D gene, J gene, clone size, V gene, CDR3 protein, CDR3 DNA. D genes are given only for firm matches. Only part of the rows carry a size: once, few, many, or a class if the clone is expanded.

d_gene: TRBD1; j_gene: TRBJ1-2; abundance: .; v_gene: TRBV6-5; CDR3aa: CASSYLGTGTGYTF; CDR3nt: TGTGCCAGCAGTTACCTAGGGACAGGGACTGGCTACACCTTC
d_gene: TRBD2; j_gene: TRBJ2-1; abundance: few; v_gene: TRBV18; CDR3aa: CASSQGLAAYNEQFF; CDR3nt: TGTGCCAGCTCACAAGGACTAGCGGCCTACAATGAGCAGTTCTTC
d_gene: TRBD2; j_gene: TRBJ2-2; abundance: many; v_gene: TRBV9; CDR3aa: CASSPRYSGRSRDTGELFF; CDR3nt: TGTGCCAGCAGCCCACGGTATAGCGGGAGGAGTCGAGACACCGGGGAGCTGTTTTTT
d_gene: TRBD1; j_gene: TRBJ2-1; abundance: many; v_gene: TRBV25-1; CDR3aa: CASSESGRGHEQFF; CDR3nt: TGTGCCAGCAGTGAAAGTGGCAGGGGGCATGAGCAGTTCTTC
d_gene: TRBD2; j_gene: TRBJ2-1; abundance: many; v_gene: TRBV12-3/TRBV12-4; CDR3aa: CASSFGTGLAGFSYNEQFF; CDR3nt: TGTGCCAGCAGTTTCGGGACTGGACTAGCGGGATTTTCCTACAATGAGCAGTTCTTC
d_gene: .; j_gene: TRBJ2-2; abundance: few; v_gene: TRBV15; CDR3aa: CATSRDQSRTGELFF; CDR3nt: TGTGCCACCAGCAGAGATCAGAGTAGGACCGGGGAGCTGTTTTTT
d_gene: .; j_gene: TRBJ2-1; abundance: many; v_gene: TRBV6-1; CDR3aa: CASSENQLATSSRFF; CDR3nt: TGTGCCAGCAGTGAAAATCAGCTAGCGACTAGTAGTAGGTTCTTC
d_gene: TRBD2; j_gene: TRBJ2-3; abundance: many; v_gene: TRBV5-1; CDR3aa: CASSFLSGGSYTDTQYF; CDR3nt: TGCGCCAGCAGCTTCCTAAGCGGGGGGTCTTACACAGATACGCAGTATTTT
d_gene: .; j_gene: TRBJ2-3; abundance: .; v_gene: TRBV5-6; CDR3aa: CASSLGGRETDTQYF; CDR3nt: TGTGCCAGCAGCTTGGGGGGCAGGGAAACAGATACGCAGTATTTT
d_gene: .; j_gene: TRBJ2-1; abundance: many; v_gene: TRBV5-4; CDR3aa: CASSPVSSYNEQFF; CDR3nt: TGTGCCAGCAGCCCCGTCAGCTCCTACAATGAGCAGTTCTTC
d_gene: .; j_gene: TRBJ2-1; abundance: many; v_gene: TRBV25-1; CDR3aa: CASSTTRPSYNEQFF; CDR3nt: TGTGCCAGCAGTACAACCCGGCCCTCCTACAATGAGCAGTTCTTC
d_gene: .; j_gene: TRBJ2-1; abundance: many; v_gene: TRBV19; CDR3aa: CASSASVYEQFF; CDR3nt: TGTGCCAGTAGTGCTAGCGTGTATGAGCAGTTCTTC
d_gene: TRBD2; j_gene: TRBJ2-7; abundance: many; v_gene: TRBV7-2; CDR3aa: CASSLPAGGYEQYF; CDR3nt: TGTGCCAGCAGCTTACCAGCGGGAGGCTACGAGCAGTACTTC
d_gene: TRBD2; j_gene: TRBJ2-1; abundance: many; v_gene: TRBV5-1; CDR3aa: CASSGGGAGNEQFF; CDR3nt: TGCGCCAGCAGCGGCGGGGGGGCAGGGAATGAGCAGTTCTTC
d_gene: .; j_gene: TRBJ2-2; abundance: many; v_gene: TRBV6-5; CDR3aa: CASHENTGELFF; CDR3nt: TGTGCCAGCCATGAGAACACCGGGGAGCTGTTTTTT
d_gene: .; j_gene: TRBJ2-3; abundance: many; v_gene: TRBV28; CDR3aa: CASSKEGPLRDTQYF; CDR3nt: TGTGCCAGCAGCAAGGAGGGCCCTCTGAGAGATACGCAGTATTTT
d_gene: .; j_gene: TRBJ2-1; abundance: many; v_gene: TRBV7-9; CDR3aa: CAIPSGNNEQFF; CDR3nt: TGTGCCATTCCCTCCGGAAACAATGAGCAGTTCTTC
d_gene: TRBD2; j_gene: TRBJ2-5; abundance: few; v_gene: TRBV19; CDR3aa: CASSAGTSGMETQYF; CDR3nt: TGTGCCAGTTCAGCAGGGACTAGCGGGATGGAGACCCAGTACTTC
d_gene: .; j_gene: TRBJ2-7; abundance: many; v_gene: TRBV27; CDR3aa: CASSFLENYEQYF; CDR3nt: .
d_gene: .; j_gene: TRBJ1-2; abundance: many; v_gene: TRBV25-1; CDR3aa: CASSDTVRGYTF; CDR3nt: TGTGCCAGCAGTGACACCGTTAGAGGCTACACCTTC
d_gene: .; j_gene: TRBJ2-1; abundance: .; v_gene: TRBV14; CDR3aa: CASSQDPRDGYNEQFF; CDR3nt: TGTGCCAGCAGCCAAGATCCCAGGGACGGGTACAATGAGCAGTTCTTC
d_gene: .; j_gene: TRBJ2-6; abundance: many; v_gene: TRBV6-1; CDR3aa: CASSEGSGKRSGANVLTF; CDR3nt: TGTGCCAGCAGTGAAGGCTCAGGGAAACGATCTGGGGCCAACGTCCTGACTTTC
d_gene: .; j_gene: TRBJ2-7; abundance: few; v_gene: TRBV7-3; CDR3aa: CASSPDSGPYEQYF; CDR3nt: TGTGCCAGCAGCCCGGACAGTGGGCCCTACGAGCAGTACTTC
d_gene: TRBD1; j_gene: TRBJ1-5; abundance: many; v_gene: TRBV29-1; CDR3aa: CSVAGGEFGAQHF; CDR3nt: TGCAGCGTTGCAGGGGGTGAGTTTGGAGCCCAGCATTTT
d_gene: TRBD1; j_gene: TRBJ2-1; abundance: many; v_gene: TRBV28; CDR3aa: CASSFTDRTKSWEQFF; CDR3nt: TGTGCCAGCAGTTTCACGGACAGGACGAAGAGTTGGGAGCAGTTCTTC
d_gene: .; j_gene: TRBJ2-3; abundance: .; v_gene: TRBV7-2; CDR3aa: CASSLISGLITDTQYF; CDR3nt: TGTGCCAGCAGCTTAATATCGGGACTTATCACAGATACGCAGTATTTT
d_gene: TRBD1; j_gene: TRBJ1-5; abundance: many; v_gene: TRBV5-1; CDR3aa: CASSLGQGSNQPQHF; CDR3nt: TGCGCCAGCAGCTTAGGACAGGGAAGCAATCAGCCCCAGCATTTT
d_gene: .; j_gene: TRBJ2-3; abundance: many; v_gene: TRBV7-6; CDR3aa: CASSLGASGTRTDTQYF; CDR3nt: TGTGCCAGCAGCTTAGGGGCCTCAGGGACCCGCACAGATACGCAGTATTTT
d_gene: .; j_gene: TRBJ1-2; abundance: many; v_gene: TRBV5-1; CDR3aa: CASSLLAAGATYGYTF; CDR3nt: TGCGCCAGCAGCCTACTAGCAGCAGGGGCGACCTATGGCTACACCTTC
d_gene: TRBD2; j_gene: TRBJ2-5; abundance: many; v_gene: TRBV6-1; CDR3aa: CASSGGGPPKETQYF; CDR3nt: TGTGCCAGTTCGGGGGGAGGACCCCCGAAAGAGACCCAGTACTTC
d_gene: .; j_gene: TRBJ2-3; abundance: many; v_gene: TRBV12-3/TRBV12-4; CDR3aa: CASSSYGSTDTQYF; CDR3nt: TGTGCCAGCAGTTCCTATGGTAGCACAGATACGCAGTATTTT
d_gene: TRBD1; j_gene: TRBJ2-1; abundance: many; v_gene: TRBV10-3; CDR3aa: CAITQVDRGFRNEQFF; CDR3nt: TGTGCCATCACCCAAGTGGACAGGGGGTTCCGCAATGAGCAGTTCTTC
d_gene: .; j_gene: TRBJ2-3; abundance: .; v_gene: TRBV7-2; CDR3aa: CASGLADTQCF; CDR3nt: TGTGCCAGCGGGCTCGCAGATACGCAGTGTTTT
d_gene: .; j_gene: TRBJ1-1; abundance: many; v_gene: TRBV20-1; CDR3aa: CSASSDMNTEAFF; CDR3nt: TGCAGTGCTAGTTCAGACATGAACACTGAAGCTTTCTTT
d_gene: TRBD2; j_gene: TRBJ2-7; abundance: many; v_gene: TRBV29-1; CDR3aa: CSVGTSGSYEQYF; CDR3nt: TGCAGCGTTGGGACTAGCGGGAGCTACGAGCAGTACTTC
d_gene: .; j_gene: TRBJ2-3; abundance: few; v_gene: TRBV9; CDR3aa: CASSVLEGGTDTQYF; CDR3nt: TGTGCCAGCAGCGTCTTGGAGGGAGGCACAGATACGCAGTATTTT
d_gene: TRBD2; j_gene: TRBJ2-7; abundance: many; v_gene: TRBV6-1; CDR3aa: CASSKVTSGTTTYEQYF; CDR3nt: TGTGCCAGCAGTAAGGTGACTAGCGGGACAACAACCTACGAGCAGTACTTC
d_gene: TRBD2; j_gene: TRBJ2-7; abundance: many; v_gene: TRBV20-1; CDR3aa: CSARVNERGLYEQYF; CDR3nt: TGCAGTGCTAGAGTCAACGAGCGGGGGCTCTACGAGCAGTACTTC
d_gene: .; j_gene: TRBJ2-5; abundance: many; v_gene: TRBV18; CDR3aa: CASSFPGETQYF; CDR3nt: TGTGCCAGCTCATTCCCTGGGGAGACCCAGTACTTC
d_gene: .; j_gene: TRBJ2-5; abundance: many; v_gene: TRBV25-1; CDR3aa: CASNPGARETQYF; CDR3nt: TGTGCCAGCAATCCAGGGGCTCGGGAGACCCAGTACTTC
d_gene: .; j_gene: TRBJ2-5; abundance: many; v_gene: TRBV20-1; CDR3aa: CSAGADKGTQETQYF; CDR3nt: TGCAGTGCTGGGGCCGACAAGGGAACTCAAGAGACCCAGTACTTC
d_gene: TRBD1; j_gene: TRBJ1-1; abundance: many; v_gene: TRBV4-1; CDR3aa: CASSHGQGVRAVAFF; CDR3nt: TGCGCCAGCAGCCATGGACAGGGGGTTAGGGCGGTAGCTTTCTTT
d_gene: TRBD2; j_gene: TRBJ2-1; abundance: many; v_gene: TRBV11-2; CDR3aa: CASSWSGKGEQFF; CDR3nt: TGTGCCAGCAGCTGGAGCGGGAAGGGTGAGCAGTTCTTC
d_gene: .; j_gene: TRBJ2-4; abundance: many; v_gene: TRBV12-3/TRBV12-4; CDR3aa: CASRSLAKNIQYF; CDR3nt: TGTGCCAGCAGGTCTCTAGCCAAAAACATTCAGTACTTC
d_gene: .; j_gene: TRBJ2-2; abundance: many; v_gene: TRBV20-1; CDR3aa: CSARVGRDEVGELFF; CDR3nt: TGCAGTGCTAGAGTGGGGCGGGATGAGGTCGGGGAGCTGTTTTTT
d_gene: TRBD1; j_gene: TRBJ2-3; abundance: many; v_gene: TRBV12-3/TRBV12-4; CDR3aa: CASSLRDRVTDTQYF; CDR3nt: TGTGCCAGCAGCCTCCGGGACAGGGTAACAGATACGCAGTATTTT
d_gene: .; j_gene: TRBJ2-2; abundance: many; v_gene: TRBV6-5; CDR3aa: CASSSTGNGELFF; CDR3nt: TGTGCCAGCAGTTCTACAGGGAACGGGGAGCTGTTTTTT
d_gene: TRBD2; j_gene: TRBJ2-1; abundance: .; v_gene: TRBV20-1; CDR3aa: CSAIGGRWSSSYNEQFF; CDR3nt: TGCAGTGCTATAGGCGGGAGGTGGTCGAGCTCCTACAATGAGCAGTTCTTC
d_gene: .; j_gene: TRBJ2-1; abundance: many; v_gene: TRBV12-3/TRBV12-4; CDR3aa: CASSPGTGVYNEQFF; CDR3nt: TGTGCCAGCAGTCCCGGGACTGGGGTTTACAATGAGCAGTTCTTC
d_gene: .; j_gene: TRBJ2-7; abundance: many; v_gene: TRBV6-2/TRBV6-3; CDR3aa: CASRPSRTIYEQYF; CDR3nt: TGTGCCAGCAGACCCTCAAGGACCATCTACGAGCAGTACTTC
d_gene: TRBD1; j_gene: TRBJ2-5; abundance: .; v_gene: TRBV12-3/TRBV12-4; CDR3aa: CASSLIRTGALQETQYF; CDR3nt: TGTGCCAGCAGCCTCATTAGGACAGGGGCGCTCCAAGAGACCCAGTACTTC
d_gene: .; j_gene: TRBJ1-3; abundance: .; v_gene: TRBV6-6; CDR3aa: CASSYGGNTIYF; CDR3nt: TGTGCCAGCAGTTACGGCGGAAACACCATATATTTT
d_gene: TRBD1; j_gene: TRBJ1-1; abundance: many; v_gene: TRBV5-5; CDR3aa: CASSWTGTMNTEAFF; CDR3nt: TGTGCCAGCAGCTGGACAGGGACCATGAACACTGAAGCTTTCTTT
d_gene: TRBD2; j_gene: TRBJ2-5; abundance: many; v_gene: TRBV7-2; CDR3aa: CASRPPGLAGFQETQYF; CDR3nt: TGTGCCAGCAGACCTCCGGGACTAGCGGGGTTTCAAGAGACCCAGTACTTC
d_gene: TRBD2; j_gene: TRBJ2-1; abundance: many; v_gene: TRBV9; CDR3aa: CASSPTGGSGYHNEQFF; CDR3nt: TGTGCCAGCAGCCCGACCGGGGGTAGCGGGTACCACAATGAGCAGTTCTTC
d_gene: .; j_gene: TRBJ2-5; abundance: many; v_gene: TRBV7-2; CDR3aa: CASSLRPGARLGETQYF; CDR3nt: TGTGCCAGCAGCTTAAGACCCGGGGCCAGGCTTGGGGAGACCCAGTACTTC